A selection of T cell receptor beta chains follows, all from one sample in a study of CXCR3-negative and CXCR3-positive naive CD8 T cells. From its re-call of the 5' RACE reads, TCRdb lists each CDR3 protein once, without DNA. Here the sample table reports tens of thousands of distinct CDR3 sequences. The sequenced material came from naive CXCR3+ CD8+ T cells from blood. These receptors came from a human donor in good health. Some clones in this sample may be carry-over from other donors' samples. CDR3s include the opening cysteine and the closing phenylalanine or tryptophan. Each record gives: V gene, J gene, CDR3 protein.

TRBV27	TRBJ1-5	CASSEQGYSNQPQHF
TRBV5-1	TRBJ2-7	CASTFGTPPYEQYF
TRBV13	TRBJ1-1	CASSFGGRAEAFF
TRBV9	TRBJ2-7	CASSVEADSSYEQYF
TRBV28	TRBJ2-1	CASSFTGVGADEQFF
TRBV5-5	TRBJ2-7	CASSGRALTSGGAHEQYF
TRBV28	TRBJ2-7	CASSPGGLAQYF
TRBV12-3/TRBV12-4	TRBJ2-2	CASSLTPGSGELFF
TRBV18	TRBJ1-2	CASSPTGTDNYGYTF
TRBV20-1	TRBJ2-5	CSARDRGGSRWETQYF
TRBV5-6	TRBJ2-3	CASSYLGGLTDTQYF
TRBV28	TRBJ2-4	CASSFSPGDIQYF
TRBV7-8	TRBJ2-2	CASSLRLGRENTGELFF
TRBV6-2/TRBV6-3	TRBJ2-7	CASSYGTGGISEQYF
TRBV7-9	TRBJ2-1	CASSRRLAGDNYNEQFF
TRBV6-5	TRBJ1-1	CASSYPGGVEAFF
TRBV7-2	TRBJ2-7	CASIGFGTYDSYEQYF
TRBV6-1	TRBJ2-1	CASSVGTARFF
TRBV18	TRBJ2-3	CASSPAMGNYYTDTQYF
TRBV6-1	TRBJ2-1	CASSLRQEYNEQFF
TRBV28	TRBJ2-1	CASSLEGRSSYNEQFF
TRBV19	TRBJ1-2	CASGQATTYGYTF
TRBV28	TRBJ2-5	CASSLGVTQRETQYF
TRBV27	TRBJ1-1	CASSPERQETTEAFF
TRBV28	TRBJ2-2	CASTLRGFYSTGEPFF
TRBV5-4	TRBJ2-1	CASSFRSSGGNEQFF
TRBV28	TRBJ2-1	CASSIGQDWENEQFF
TRBV5-1	TRBJ2-7	CASSLDPSGGYEQYF
TRBV7-8	TRBJ2-3	CASSSEISRGLAGSEDTQYF
TRBV18	TRBJ2-1	CASSPDRSDEQFF
TRBV7-8	TRBJ2-1	CASSPGADEQFF
TRBV7-2	TRBJ2-5	CASSLAAGGFYQETQYF
TRBV2	TRBJ2-5	CASSGADRGPSLETQYF
TRBV7-2	TRBJ1-2	CASSLWPRSDYGYTF
TRBV2	TRBJ2-7	CASTSGTQSSYEQYF
TRBV29-1	TRBJ2-5	CSADLWGLAGEETQYF
TRBV3-1	TRBJ1-1	CASSLSQGMNTEAFF
TRBV19	TRBJ2-1	CASTRGAYNEQFF
TRBV29-1	TRBJ2-7	CSVELPGTRPYEQYF
TRBV4-2	TRBJ2-7	CASSQAGQGDYEQYF
TRBV5-1	TRBJ2-1	CASSPSGTTNYNEQFF
TRBV6-5	TRBJ2-1	CASSHGPIGDEQFF
TRBV12-5	TRBJ2-1	CASGLSLGDYNEQFF
TRBV9	TRBJ2-1	CASSVTVLQDEQFF
TRBV29-1	TRBJ2-7	CSVKGPLDYEQYF
TRBV28	TRBJ2-7	CASSLWRVSSYEQYF
TRBV6-6	TRBJ2-5	CASSSTGGPGTQYF